This section outlines one T cell receptor (beta chain) sequence together with its context. The data stem from a study of blood T cell repertoires in COVID-19. In the study overall: Material from acute and convalescent COVID-19 was sourced from the United States, Italy and Spain. Nucleic acid was either cDNA or gDNA, and it came from T cells, B-cell-depleted T cells, or PBMCs.

Germline CDR1 and CDR2: MGHDK and SYGVNS. Trimming took 2 bases from V and 3 from J; bases not matched to a gene: 9. This CDR3 is 16 amino acids long. Data came from immunoSEQ multiplex PCR; TCRdb stores just in-frame clones and leaves some out. The table includes hundreds of thousands of clones, 70% to 85% detected once. The sequencing input was peripheral blood. The sequence was collected from a woman of 80 years or more with acute or convalescent COVID-19. The chain couples TRBV25-1 to TRBJ2-7; 8 nucleotides line up with TRBD1. The CDR3 region is CASSESDATGDYEQYF. The CDR3 coding sequence is TGTGCCAGCAGTGAAAGTGATGCGACAGGGGACTACGAGCAGTACTTC.